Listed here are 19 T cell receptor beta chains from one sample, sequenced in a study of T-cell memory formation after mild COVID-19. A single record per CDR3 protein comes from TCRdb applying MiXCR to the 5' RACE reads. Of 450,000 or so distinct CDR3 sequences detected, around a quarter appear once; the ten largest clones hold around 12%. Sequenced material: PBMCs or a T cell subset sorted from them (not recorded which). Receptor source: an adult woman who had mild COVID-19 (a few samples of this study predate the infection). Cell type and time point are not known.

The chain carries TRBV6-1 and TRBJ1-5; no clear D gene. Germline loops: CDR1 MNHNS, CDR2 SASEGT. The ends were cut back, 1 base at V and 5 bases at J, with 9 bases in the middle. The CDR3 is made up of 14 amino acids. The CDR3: CASSEGSRYQPQHF. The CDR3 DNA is TGTGCCAGCAGTGAAGGGTCAAGATATCAGCCCCAGCATTTT.

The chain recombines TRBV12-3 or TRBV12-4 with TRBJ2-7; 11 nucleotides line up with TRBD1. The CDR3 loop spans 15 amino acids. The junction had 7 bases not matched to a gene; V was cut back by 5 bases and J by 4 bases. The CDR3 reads CASSNLWDRGYEQYF. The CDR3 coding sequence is TGTGCCAGCAGTAACCTTTGGGACAGGGGGTACGAGCAGTACTTC.

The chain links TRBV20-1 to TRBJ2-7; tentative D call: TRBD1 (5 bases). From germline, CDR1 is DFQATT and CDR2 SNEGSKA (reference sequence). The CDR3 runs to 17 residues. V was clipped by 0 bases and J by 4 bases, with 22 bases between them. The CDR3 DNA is TGCAGTGCTAGAGATCCCCGGCGGCAGGGTTACATATACGAGCAGTACTTC. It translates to CSARDPRRQGYIYEQYF.

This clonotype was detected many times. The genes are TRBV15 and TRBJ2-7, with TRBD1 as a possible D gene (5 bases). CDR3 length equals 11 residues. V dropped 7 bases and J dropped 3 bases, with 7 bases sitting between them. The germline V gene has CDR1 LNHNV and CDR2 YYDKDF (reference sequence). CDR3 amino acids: CATTDSYEQYF. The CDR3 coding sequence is TGTGCCACCACTGACAGCTACGAGCAGTACTTC.

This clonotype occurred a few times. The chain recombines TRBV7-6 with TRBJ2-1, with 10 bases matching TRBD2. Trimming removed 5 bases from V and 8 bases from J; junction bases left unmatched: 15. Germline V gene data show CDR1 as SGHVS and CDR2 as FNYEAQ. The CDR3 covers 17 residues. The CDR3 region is CASSSRGSGGIRDEQFF. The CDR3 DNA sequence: TGTGCCAGCAGCAGCCGGGGTAGCGGGGGGATTCGGGATGAGCAGTTCTTC.

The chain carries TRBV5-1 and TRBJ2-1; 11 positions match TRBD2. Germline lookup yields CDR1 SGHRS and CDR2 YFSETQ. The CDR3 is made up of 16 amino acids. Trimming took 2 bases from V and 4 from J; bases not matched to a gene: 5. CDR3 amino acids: CASSFSSGGPYNEQFF. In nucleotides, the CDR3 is TGCGCCAGCAGCTTCTCTAGCGGGGGGCCGTACAATGAGCAGTTCTTC.

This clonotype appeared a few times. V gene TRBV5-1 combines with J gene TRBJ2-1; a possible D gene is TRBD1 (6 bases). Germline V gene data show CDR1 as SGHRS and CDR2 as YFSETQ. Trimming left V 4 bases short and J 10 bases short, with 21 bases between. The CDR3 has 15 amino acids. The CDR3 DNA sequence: TGCGCCAGCAGCCCGGGACACCATGGCAGAGGAGAGCAGTTCTTC. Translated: CASSPGHHGRGEQFF. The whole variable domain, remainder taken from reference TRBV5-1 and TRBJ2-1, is KAGVTQTPRYLIKTRGQQVTLSCSPISGHRSVSWYQQTPGQGLQFLFEYFSETQRNKGNFPGRFSGRQFSNSRSEMNVSTLELGDSALYLCASSPGHHGRGEQFFGPGTRLTVL.

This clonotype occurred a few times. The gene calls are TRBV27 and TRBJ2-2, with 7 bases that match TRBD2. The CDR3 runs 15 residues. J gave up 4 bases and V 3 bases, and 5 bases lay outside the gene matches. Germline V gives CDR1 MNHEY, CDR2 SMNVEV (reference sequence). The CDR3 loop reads CASSFSGPPTGELFF. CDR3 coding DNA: TGTGCCAGCAGTTTTAGCGGGCCCCCCACCGGGGAGCTGTTTTTT.

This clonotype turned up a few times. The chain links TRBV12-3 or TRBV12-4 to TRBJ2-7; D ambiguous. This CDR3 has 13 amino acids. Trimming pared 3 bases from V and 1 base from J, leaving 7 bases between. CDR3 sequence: CASSFKESYEQYF. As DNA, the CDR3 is TGTGCCAGCAGTTTCAAGGAATCCTACGAGCAGTACTTC.

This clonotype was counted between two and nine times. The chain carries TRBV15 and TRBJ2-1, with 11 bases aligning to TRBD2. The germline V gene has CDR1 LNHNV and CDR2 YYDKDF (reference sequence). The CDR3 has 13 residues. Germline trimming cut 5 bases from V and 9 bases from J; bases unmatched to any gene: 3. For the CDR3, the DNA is TGTGCCACCAGCTTCGGGACTAGCGGTGAGCAGTTCTTC. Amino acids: CATSFGTSGEQFF.

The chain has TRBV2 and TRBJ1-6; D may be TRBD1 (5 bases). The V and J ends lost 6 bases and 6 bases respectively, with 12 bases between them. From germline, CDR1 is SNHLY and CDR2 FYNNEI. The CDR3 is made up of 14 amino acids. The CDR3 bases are TGTGCCAGCAGCCGATCAGGGTTTAATTCACCCCTCCACTTT. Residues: CASSRSGFNSPLHF.

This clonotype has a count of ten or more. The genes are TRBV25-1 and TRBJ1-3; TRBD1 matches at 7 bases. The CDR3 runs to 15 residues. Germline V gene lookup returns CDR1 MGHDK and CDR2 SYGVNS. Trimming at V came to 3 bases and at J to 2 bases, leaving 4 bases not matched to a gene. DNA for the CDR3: TGTGCCAGCAGTGACCCGACAGGGACTGGAAACACCATATATTTT. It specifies CASSDPTGTGNTIYF.

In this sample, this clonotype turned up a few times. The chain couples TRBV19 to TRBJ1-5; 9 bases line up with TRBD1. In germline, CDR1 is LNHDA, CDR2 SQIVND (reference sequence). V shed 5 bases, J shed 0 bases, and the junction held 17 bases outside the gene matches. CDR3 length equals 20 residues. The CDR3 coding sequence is TGTGCCAGTAGTGGGGACAGGGAATGGTCCGGGGGATATAGCAATCAGCCCCAGCATTTT. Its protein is CASSGDREWSGGYSNQPQHF.

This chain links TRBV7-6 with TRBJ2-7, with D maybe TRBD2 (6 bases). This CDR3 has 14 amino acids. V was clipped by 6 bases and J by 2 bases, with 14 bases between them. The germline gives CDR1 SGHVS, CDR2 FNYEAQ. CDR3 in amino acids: CASRPTWEAYEQYF. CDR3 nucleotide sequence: TGTGCCAGCAGACCTACCTGGGAGGCCTACGAGCAGTACTTC.

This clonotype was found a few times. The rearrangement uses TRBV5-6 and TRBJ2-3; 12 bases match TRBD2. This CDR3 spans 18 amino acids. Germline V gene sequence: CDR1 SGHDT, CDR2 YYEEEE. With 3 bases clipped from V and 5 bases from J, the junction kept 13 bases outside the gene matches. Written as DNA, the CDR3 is TGTGCCAGCAGCTGGGGGTACGGACTAGCGGGGCCCAAAGATACGCAGTATTTT. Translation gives CASSWGYGLAGPKDTQYF.

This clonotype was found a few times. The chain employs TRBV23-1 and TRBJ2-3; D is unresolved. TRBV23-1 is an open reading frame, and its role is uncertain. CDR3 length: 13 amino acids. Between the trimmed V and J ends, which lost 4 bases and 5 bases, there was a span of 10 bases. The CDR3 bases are TGCGCCAGCAGTCTGAGTTGGGGAGATACGCAGTATTTT. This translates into CASSLSWGDTQYF.

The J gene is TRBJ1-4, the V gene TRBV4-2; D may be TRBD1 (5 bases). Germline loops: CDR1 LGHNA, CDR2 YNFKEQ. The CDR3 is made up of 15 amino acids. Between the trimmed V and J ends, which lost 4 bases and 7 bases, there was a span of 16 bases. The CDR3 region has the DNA TGTGCCAGCAGCCGAGACAGCGATTGGGGTGAAAAACTGTTTTTT. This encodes CASSRDSDWGEKLFF.

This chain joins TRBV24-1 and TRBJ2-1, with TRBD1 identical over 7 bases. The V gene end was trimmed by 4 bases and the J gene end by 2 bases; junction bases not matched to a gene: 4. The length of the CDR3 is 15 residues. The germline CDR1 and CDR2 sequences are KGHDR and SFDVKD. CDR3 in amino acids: CATSESGTAYNEQFF. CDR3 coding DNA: TGTGCCACCAGTGAATCCGGGACAGCCTACAATGAGCAGTTCTTC.

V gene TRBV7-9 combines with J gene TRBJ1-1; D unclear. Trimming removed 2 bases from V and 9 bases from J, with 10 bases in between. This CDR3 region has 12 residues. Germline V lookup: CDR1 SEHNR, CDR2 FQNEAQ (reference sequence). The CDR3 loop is CASSLLLEQAFF. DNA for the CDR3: TGTGCCAGCAGCTTACTCCTAGAACAAGCTTTCTTT.